The 13 T cell receptor beta chains below come from one sample, sequenced in a study of shared clonotypes between healthy human individuals (dated by TCRdb to between 2020 and 2021). Library method: the immunoSEQ multiplex PCR assay. As stored in TCRdb, this immuneACCESS dataset retains in-frame rearrangements with V and J assigned. A fraction of the clones does not appear; measured against another copy, unresolved V genes explain less than half of the discrepancy, and the remainder lacks a known reason. Present in this sample are over a million clones, approximately 78% of which were seen just once. Together, the top ten hold roughly 0.55% of the sample. Sequenced: memory CD4+ T cells from PBMCs. Read against the paper, the sample's cell subset or site label means: CD45RA-negative fraction. The source is a man between 18 and 35 years old in good health. Some clones in this sample may be carry-over from other donors' samples.

The V and J genes are TRBV5-1 and TRBJ2-3; TRBD1 matches at 10 bases. Trimming took 4 bases from V and 5 from J; bases not matched to a gene: 4. The CDR3 is made up of 14 amino acids. Per the germline V gene, CDR1 is SGHRS and CDR2 is YFSETQ. The CDR3 bases are TGCGCCAGCAGCGGACAGGGGGATCAAGATACGCAGTATTTT. As protein: CASSGQGDQDTQYF.

As DNA, the CDR3 is TGTGCCAGCAGCTTAGCGGCGACGGGGGGCTATGGCTACACCTTC. Its translation is CASSLAATGGYGYTF. The rearrangement links TRBV7-2 to TRBJ1-2, with D tentatively TRBD1 (5 bases). CDR1 SGHTA and CDR2 FQGNSA come from the germline V gene. Trimming stripped 0 bases from V and 4 bases from J, with 12 bases between. This CDR3 has 15 residues.

The V and J genes are TRBV25-1 and TRBJ2-2; tentative D call: TRBD2 (6 bases). The V gene lost 7 bases and the J gene lost 3 bases, with 15 bases spanning the gap. Germline CDR1 is MGHDK and CDR2 is SYGVNS. The CDR3 has 15 amino acids. CDR3 loop: CASMRGTGDTGELFF. CDR3 in DNA: TGTGCCAGCATGAGGGGAACGGGAGACACCGGGGAGCTGTTTTTT. The whole variable domain, remainder taken from reference TRBV25-1 and TRBJ2-2, is EADIYQTPRYLVIGTGKKITLECSQTMGHDKMYWYQQDPGMELHLIHYSYGVNSTEKGDLSSESTVSRIRTEHFPLTLESARPSHTSQYLCASMRGTGDTGELFFGEGSRLTVL.

This clone occurred once. The rearrangement joins TRBV28 to TRBJ2-1, with 9 bases fitting TRBD2. The germline V gene encodes CDR1 MDHEN and CDR2 SYDVKM. With 6 bases clipped from V and 8 bases from J, the junction kept 8 bases outside the gene matches. This CDR3 has 14 amino acids. The CDR3 DNA follows: TGTGCCAGCAGCCCCACTAGCGGGCATGATGAGCAGTTCTTC. Amino acid sequence: CASSPTSGHDEQFF.

The chain links TRBV5-1 to TRBJ1-1; maybe TRBD1 (6 bases). The V and J ends lost 0 bases and 4 bases respectively, with 13 bases between them. The germline CDR1 and CDR2 sequences are SGHRS and YFSETQ. This CDR3 is built from 15 residues. CDR3 DNA sequence: TGCGCCAGCAGCTTGGATCTGGGGGGCGTCACTGAAGCTTTCTTT. The encoded protein is CASSLDLGGVTEAFF.

The rearrangement joins TRBV21-1 to TRBJ1-5; TRBD1 is the table's D call, not checked against the DNA. TRBV21-1 is shown as a pseudogene. The CDR3 has 16 amino acids. CDR3 amino acids: CASSILTGWGRQPQHF. The CDR3 coding sequence is TGTGCCAGCAGCATTTTGACAGGGTGGGGAAGGCAGCCCCAGCATTTT.

The chain uses TRBV7-8 and TRBJ2-7; possible D gene TRBD1, 5 bases. The CDR3 contains 15 residues. Germline values: CDR1 SGHVS, CDR2 FQNEAQ. V was cut by 1 base and J by 3 bases, with 13 bases left in between. The CDR3 sequence is CASSLVSSQGYEQYF. The CDR3 DNA sequence: TGTGCCAGCAGCTTAGTGTCGTCCCAGGGCTACGAGCAGTACTTC.

This clone was seen once. This could be a read error, since a much larger clone is one nucleotide away. The J gene is TRBJ1-1, the V gene TRBV2, with TRBD1 as a possible D gene (5 bases). The germline V gene has CDR1 SNHLY and CDR2 FYNNEI. This CDR3 region has 15 residues. The CDR3 bases are TGTGCCAGCAGTGAACACCGGGGAGAGGGGACTGGAGCTTTCTTT. Translating it yields CASSEHRGEGTGAFF.

This clone was counted many times. The chain joins TRBV18 to TRBJ2-1; TRBD1 might be the D (6 bases). This CDR3 is 15 amino acids long. The germline V gene has CDR1 KGHSH and CDR2 LQKENI. The V gene lost 2 bases and the J gene lost 5 bases, with 13 bases spanning the gap. In nucleotides, the CDR3 is TGTGCCAGCTCACCATACGTGGGGGCGGACAATGAGCAGTTCTTC. Encoded protein: CASSPYVGADNEQFF.

The J gene is TRBJ1-2, the V gene TRBV11-2; perhaps TRBD1 as D (6 bases). This CDR3 region has 16 residues. In germline, CDR1 is SGHAT, CDR2 FQNNGV. Deletions cut 1 base from V and 8 bases from J, with 20 bases between. CDR3 DNA: TGTGCCAGCAGCTTAGGTTCATTGGCAGGGGTCGGGGGCTACACCTTC. As protein: CASSLGSLAGVGGYTF.

This clone came up many times. CDR3 amino acids: CASRYSSGGYTF. The DNA for the CDR3 is TGTGCCAGCCGCTACAGTTCGGGAGGCTACACCTTC. V and J are TRBV6-5 and TRBJ1-2; D is unclear. From germline, CDR1 is MNHEY and CDR2 SVGAGI. V lost 8 bases and J 8 bases, leaving 15 bases between the germline ends. The CDR3 sequence is 12 residues long.

Points on this clone: Possible read error: a much larger clone is one base away. The same CDR3 also results from other DNA sequences found in this sample. The V gene is TRBV20-1, the J gene TRBJ2-5; 7 positions agree with TRBD1. From germline, CDR1 is DFQATT and CDR2 SNEGSKA (reference sequence). CDR3 length: 11 residues. The CDR3 nucleotides read TGTAGTGCTGGGACAGAAGAGACCCAGTACTTC. It is translated as CSAGTEETQYF.

This chain links TRBV6-6 with TRBJ2-7; TRBD2 matches 12 bases. The V and J ends lost 6 bases and 1 base, in that order; junction bases with no gene match: 7. This CDR3 has 16 residues. The germline CDR1 and CDR2 sequences are MNHNY and SVGAGI (reference sequence). CDR3: CASSRTGTSGSYEQYF. For the CDR3, the DNA is TGTGCCAGCAGCCGGACCGGGACTAGCGGGTCCTACGAGCAGTACTTC.